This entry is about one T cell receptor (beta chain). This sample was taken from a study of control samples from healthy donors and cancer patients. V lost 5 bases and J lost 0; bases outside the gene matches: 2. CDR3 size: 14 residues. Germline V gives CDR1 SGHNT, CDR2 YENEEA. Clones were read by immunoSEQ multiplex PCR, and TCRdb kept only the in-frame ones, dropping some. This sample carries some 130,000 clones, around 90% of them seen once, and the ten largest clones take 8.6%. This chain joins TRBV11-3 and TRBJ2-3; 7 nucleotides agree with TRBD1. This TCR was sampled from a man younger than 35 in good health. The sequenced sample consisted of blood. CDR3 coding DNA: TGTGCCAGCAGCCTGGGACAGAGCACAGATACGCAGTATTTT. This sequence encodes CASSLGQSTDTQYF.